This T cell receptor beta chain emerged from a study of T cell responses to AZD1222 COVID-19 vaccine. The study's findings and limits: Repertoires in all cases were sampled only once the peak T cell response had passed. Just a handful of AZD1222 recipients were seropositive at baseline. Spike-specific TCR breadth and depth rose after two AZD1222 doses.

Produced via immunoSEQ multiplex PCR; TCRdb's table is partial and in-frame only. This sample has around 180,000 clones; approximately 90% occur once, and the top ten carry approximately 3%. As for this clone: Its target is unknown.

Trimming cost V 1 base and J 8 bases, with 11 bases left between them. Germline values: CDR1 SEHNR, CDR2 FQNEAQ (reference sequence). The CDR3 is 13 residues long. This receptor was identified in an adult in good health. This chain connects TRBV7-9 to TRBJ1-2, with TRBD1 as a possible D gene (5 bases). The sample was peripheral blood, taken on day 0 of AZD1222 vaccination. CDR3 region: CASSLDRPGGYTF. The CDR3 bases are TGTGCCAGCAGCTTAGACAGACCAGGGGGCTACACCTTC. The full variable domain, with the rest looked up from reference TRBV7-9 and TRBJ1-2, is DTGVSQNPRHKITKRGQNVTFRCDPISEHNRLYWYRQTLGQGPEFLTYFQNEAQLEKSRLLSDRFSAERPKGSFSTLEIQRTEQGDSAMYLCASSLDRPGGYTFGSGTRLTVV.